This T cell receptor beta chain was sequenced during a study of blood T cell repertoires in COVID-19. The method was immunoSEQ multiplex PCR; TCRdb's version includes in-frame clones alone and lacks a portion of them. The table includes 150,000 to 200,000 clones, 80% to 90% detected once. V gave up 8 bases and J gave up 3 bases; unmatched junction bases: 11. The germline V gene encodes CDR1 MNHEY and CDR2 SVGAGI. The CDR3 loop spans 15 amino acids. This receptor was taken from a man aged 55 to 70 with acute or convalescent COVID-19. The V call is TRBV6-5, the J call TRBJ2-7, with 9 bases identical to TRBD1. The sequenced sample consisted of peripheral blood. The CDR3 DNA sequence: TGTGCCAGCGACAGGACCGCGGGACAGGGCTACGAGCAGTACTTC. Residues: CASDRTAGQGYEQYF.